The next 22 T cell receptor beta chains were all read from a single sample in a study of cytomegalovirus exposure and HLA in healthy donors. Sequenced by immunoSEQ multiplex PCR; TCRdb stores in-frame clones only, minus some. The sample comprises approximately 170,000 clones, about 90% of which are singletons, and approximately 3% rests with the top ten. The sequencing input was PBMCs. These receptors were collected from a young woman in good health and CMV-seropositive.

The rearrangement links TRBV28 to TRBJ2-7, with 10 bases lining up with TRBD2. Per the germline V gene, CDR1 is MDHEN and CDR2 is SYDVKM. The CDR3 contains 16 residues. V lost 3 bases and J lost 3; bases outside the gene matches: 8. CDR3 DNA: TGTGCCAGCAGTTTCCGGCGTAGCGGGAGGATCTACGAGCAGTACTTC. This translates into CASSFRRSGRIYEQYF.

The chain couples TRBV5-8 to TRBJ2-5; 7 nucleotides align to TRBD1. Germline assignment: CDR1 SGHTS and CDR2 YDEGEE. V lost 2 bases to trimming and J lost 5 bases; unmatched junction nucleotides: 3. This CDR3 is built from 13 residues. In nucleotides, the CDR3 is TGTGCCAGCAGCTTAGGGGGCGGGGAGACCCAGTACTTC. Translated, it gives CASSLGGGETQYF. Drawing the rest from reference TRBV5-8 and TRBJ2-5, the complete variable domain is EAGVTQSPTHLIKTRGQQATLRCSPISGHTSVYWYQQALGLGLQFLLWYDEGEERNRGNFPPRFSGRQFPNYSSELNVNALELEDSALYLCASSLGGGETQYFGPGTRLLVL.

V and J are TRBV5-1 and TRBJ2-1; 12 nucleotides line up with TRBD2. This CDR3 has 17 residues. V lost 2 bases and J lost 5; bases outside the gene matches: 8. Per germline, CDR1 SGHRS and CDR2 YFSETQ. CDR3 residues: CASSLVIRTSGNNEQFF. The CDR3 DNA is TGCGCCAGCAGCTTAGTTATAAGGACTAGCGGGAACAATGAGCAGTTCTTC. Variable domain in full (rest from reference TRBV5-1 and TRBJ2-1): KAGVTQTPRYLIKTRGQQVTLSCSPISGHRSVSWYQQTPGQGLQFLFEYFSETQRNKGNFPGRFSGRQFSNSRSEMNVSTLELGDSALYLCASSLVIRTSGNNEQFFGPGTRLTVL.

The chain recombines TRBV4-2 with TRBJ1-1; unclear D gene. Trimming shortened V by 2 bases and J by 3 bases, and 7 bases separated the two germline ends. The CDR3 is 13 residues long. Germline CDR1 reads LGHNA; CDR2 reads YNFKEQ. The CDR3 DNA reads TGTGCCAGCAGCCAAAGCCGGGACACTGAAGCTTTCTTT. Translating it yields CASSQSRDTEAFF.

The chain employs TRBV5-1 and TRBJ2-1, with D perhaps TRBD2 (6 bases). Germline V lookup: CDR1 SGHRS, CDR2 YFSETQ. The CDR3 consists of 16 residues. V was trimmed by 3 bases and J by 6 bases, leaving 19 bases between them. Here the CDR3 DNA reads TGCGCCAGCAGCTCGGGGGTCACCACCCTCCTCAATGAGCAGTTCTTC. Amino acid sequence: CASSSGVTTLLNEQFF.

The chain joins TRBV12-5 to TRBJ1-5, with D possibly matching TRBD1 (5 bases). This CDR3 comprises 15 residues. Trimming removed 1 base from V and 7 bases from J, with 14 bases in between. Germline lookup yields CDR1 LGHNT and CDR2 FRNRAP. As DNA, the CDR3 is TGTGCTAGTGGTTTGGAGGGACTCCCGGGACAGCCCCAGCATTTT. It specifies CASGLEGLPGQPQHF.

The V call is TRBV2, the J call TRBJ2-5, with TRBD2 matching 15 bases. Trimming removed 6 bases from V and 5 bases from J; junction bases left unmatched: 7. CDR3 size: 16 residues. Per germline, CDR1 SNHLY and CDR2 FYNNEI. Here the CDR3 DNA reads TGTGCCAGCAGGGACAGGACTAGCGGGAGGGGTGAGACCCAGTACTTC. This codes for CASRDRTSGRGETQYF.

The J gene is TRBJ2-1, the V gene TRBV5-6; 9 nucleotides align to TRBD2. Germline V CDR1 and CDR2: SGHDT, YYEEEE. This CDR3 spans 19 amino acids. J gave up 7 bases and V 4 bases, and 21 bases lay outside the gene matches. The CDR3 spells CASSAPLAGNYRGANEQFF. CDR3 nucleotide sequence: TGTGCCAGCAGCGCGCCGCTAGCGGGGAACTACAGAGGGGCTAATGAGCAGTTCTTC.

This sequence joins TRBV28 and TRBJ1-2; 10 bases align to TRBD1. V shed 1 base, J shed 7 bases, and the junction held 3 bases outside the gene matches. The CDR3 totals 14 residues. Germline CDR1 and CDR2: MDHEN and SYDVKM. CDR3 amino acids: CASSLSRTGGGYTF. CDR3 sequence (DNA): TGTGCCAGCAGTTTATCAAGGACAGGGGGTGGCTACACCTTC.

This clone was observed a single time. The chain couples TRBV28 to TRBJ1-5; weak D call: TRBD1 (5 bases). The V gene lost 6 bases and the J gene lost 2 bases, with 8 bases spanning the gap. Germline V gives CDR1 MDHEN, CDR2 SYDVKM. This CDR3 has 13 amino acids. CDR3 bases: TGTGCCAGCAGACTGACAGGCAATCAGCCCCAGCATTTT. This translates into CASRLTGNQPQHF.

This clone appeared once. The V call is TRBV7-9, the J call TRBJ1-1; no reliable D call. CDR1 is SEHNR, CDR2 FQNEAQ, per germline (reference sequence). Trimming took off 4 bases at V and 7 bases at J, with 7 bases between the two ends. This CDR3 is 11 amino acids long. In DNA, the CDR3 is TGTGCCAGCAGCTCCACAAATGAAGCTTTCTTT. Its protein product is CASSSTNEAFF.

The chain joins TRBV6-5 to TRBJ1-4; no clear D gene. The CDR3 loop spans 14 amino acids. V was clipped by 4 bases and J by 6 bases, with 12 bases between them. Germline CDR1 reads MNHEY; CDR2 reads SVGAGI. The CDR3 loop reads CASSFYRSDEKLFF. CDR3 DNA: TGTGCCAGCAGTTTCTACAGATCCGATGAAAAACTGTTTTTT.

The rearrangement uses TRBV27 and TRBJ2-2; tentatively, D is TRBD1 (6 bases). The germline V and J ends were trimmed by 3 bases and 7 bases, with 15 bases remaining between them. The CDR3 runs 15 residues. CDR1 is MNHEY and CDR2 is SMNVEV in the germline V gene (reference sequence). This chain's CDR3 is CASSLNPTGIGELFF. The CDR3 DNA is TGTGCCAGCAGTTTGAACCCGACAGGAATCGGGGAGCTGTTTTTT.

This chain joins TRBV28 and TRBJ2-2; 11 bases map to TRBD2. V was clipped by 8 bases and J by 3 bases; unmatched bases: 5. The CDR3 is made up of 15 amino acids. CDR1 MDHEN and CDR2 SYDVKM come from the germline V gene. This chain's CDR3 is CASPMTSGDTGELFF. CDR3 nucleotide sequence: TGTGCCAGCCCAATGACTAGCGGGGACACCGGGGAGCTGTTTTTT.

V and J are TRBV15 and TRBJ1-1; D gene ambiguous. Germline V gives CDR1 LNHNV, CDR2 YYDKDF (reference sequence). The CDR3 consists of 15 residues. Between the trimmed V and J ends, which lost 0 bases and 1 base, there was a span of 9 bases. The CDR3 here is CATSRDLAGNTEAFF. CDR3 bases: TGTGCCACCAGCAGAGATCTCGCAGGGAACACTGAAGCTTTCTTT.

This chain uses TRBV6-9 with TRBJ2-5; 11 positions match TRBD2. Germline V gene lookup returns CDR1 MNHGY and CDR2 SVAAGI. CDR3 length: 16 residues. After removal of 6 bases from V and 9 bases from J, the junction contained 15 bases not matched to a gene. The CDR3 coding sequence is TGTGCCAGCAGGTATCCCTTCGGGGGTAGCGGGGGGGCCCAGTACTTC. This gives the protein CASRYPFGGSGGAQYF.

This rearrangement joins TRBV20-1 to TRBJ2-5; 8 positions agree with TRBD2. Germline trimming cut 6 bases from V and 5 bases from J; bases unmatched to any gene: 2. This CDR3 spans 11 amino acids. Per the germline V gene, CDR1 is DFQATT and CDR2 is SNEGSKA (reference sequence). CDR3 DNA: TGCAGTGCCCCGGGGGGGGAGACCCAGTACTTC. As protein: CSAPGGETQYF.

The chain is built from TRBV11-2 and TRBJ1-2, with a possible D match to TRBD1 (5 bases). CDR1 and CDR2 (germline): SGHAT, FQNNGV. With 1 base removed from V and 3 bases from J, the gap between germline ends came to 9 bases. The CDR3 runs 14 residues. The CDR3 region is CASSLGGGHYGYTF. The CDR3 nucleotides read TGTGCCAGCAGCTTAGGGGGCGGTCACTATGGCTACACCTTC.

This chain connects TRBV7-2 to TRBJ2-7, with a weak D call TRBD2 (6 bases). The CDR3 is 14 amino acids. V shed 6 bases and J shed 6 bases, with 18 bases lying between them. CDR1 is SGHTA and CDR2 is FQGNSA in the germline V gene. CDR3 coding DNA: TGTGCCAGCAGACATACCGGGAGTAAGTCCGAGCAGTACTTC. Its translation is CASRHTGSKSEQYF.

V is TRBV5-1 and J is TRBJ2-7, with 9 bases aligning to TRBD1. Per the germline V gene, CDR1 is SGHRS and CDR2 is YFSETQ. This CDR3 region has 14 residues. Losses at the gene ends were 7 bases for V and 1 base for J; bases not matched to a gene: 6. CDR3 protein: CASHPGTGSYEQYF. The CDR3 bases are TGCGCCAGCCATCCCGGGACAGGGTCCTACGAGCAGTACTTC.

DNA of the CDR3: TGCGCCAGCAGCCAAGCACCAGGGCCAGATACGCAGTATTTT. Translated: CASSQAPGPDTQYF. The chain has TRBV4-1 and TRBJ2-3, with a weak D call TRBD1 (5 bases). CDR1 is MGHRA, CDR2 YSYEKL, per germline. Trimming shortened V by 1 base and J by 4 bases, and 9 bases separated the two germline ends. This CDR3 is 14 amino acids long.

This chain links TRBV11-2 with TRBJ2-2, with D tentatively TRBD2 (7 bases). This CDR3 spans 15 amino acids. The V gene lost 2 bases and the J gene lost 5 bases, with 12 bases spanning the gap. Per germline, CDR1 SGHAT and CDR2 FQNNGV. In DNA form, the CDR3 reads TGTGCCAGCAGCTTATGGGGGAGGGGGACCGGGGAGCTGTTTTTT. Translating it yields CASSLWGRGTGELFF.